These 7 T cell receptor beta chains were sequenced from one sample in a study of CD8 T cells in ankylosing spondylitis. TCRdb fed the 5' RACE reads into MiXCR, producing one record per CDR3 protein. The table includes 380,000 or so distinct CDR3 sequences, roughly 22% detected once. Sequencing input: blood, either unsorted or a sorted T cell fraction (not recorded which). Source of these receptors: a male donor with ankylosing spondylitis or in good health (not recorded which).

The table lists this clonotype with a few counts. The chain combines TRBV6-5 with TRBJ1-1; a weak D match, TRBD1 (5 bases). V was pared by 3 bases and J by 5 bases, with 13 bases between. The CDR3 extends over 14 amino acids. Germline-derived CDR1 and CDR2 are MNHEY and SVGAGI. CDR3 coding DNA: TGTGCCAGCAGTTATCGGGGGATTGGGACTGAAGCTTTCTTT. Residues: CASSYRGIGTEAFF.

This clonotype has only a few counts. This chain joins TRBV24-1 and TRBJ2-5; 11 bases map to TRBD1. The germline CDR1 and CDR2 sequences are KGHDR and SFDVKD. This CDR3 is built from 17 residues. The V and J ends lost 4 bases and 0 bases, in that order; junction bases with no gene match: 6. Here the CDR3 reads CATSDPGQGAHQETQYF. The CDR3 region has the DNA TGTGCCACCAGTGACCCCGGACAGGGGGCACACCAAGAGACCCAGTACTTC.

This chain joins TRBV9 and TRBJ2-5, with D possibly called TRBD1 or TRBD2 (5 bases each). Germline CDR1 reads SGDLS; CDR2 reads YYNGEE. The length of the CDR3 is 14 residues. V lost 3 bases, J lost 1 base, and 10 bases lay in between. CDR3 region: CASSGSGTQETQYF. The CDR3 region has the DNA TGTGCCAGCAGCGGCTCCGGGACCCAAGAGACCCAGTACTTC.

The chain joins TRBV11-2 to TRBJ1-1; TRBD1 aligns across 9 bases. CDR1 is SGHAT and CDR2 is FQNNGV in the germline V gene. The CDR3 is made up of 15 amino acids. V was clipped by 5 bases and J by 6 bases; unmatched bases: 10. DNA of the CDR3: TGTGCCAGCAGCCCCACCGTACAGGGGGCAGCTGAAGCTTTCTTT. It is translated as CASSPTVQGAAEAFF. Full variable domain (missing parts from reference TRBV11-2 and TRBJ1-1): EAGVAQSPRYKIIEKRQSVAFWCNPISGHATLYWYQQILGQGPKLLIQFQNNGVVDDSQLPKDRFSAERLKGVDSTLKIQPAKLEDSAVYLCASSPTVQGAAEAFFGQGTRLTVV.

The sample holds a few counts of this clonotype. The chain joins TRBV20-1 to TRBJ2-3, with a weak D call TRBD1 (6 bases). V shed 5 bases and J shed 2 bases, with 14 bases lying between them. This CDR3 is 14 amino acids long. Germline V lookup: CDR1 DFQATT, CDR2 SNEGSKA (reference sequence). This CDR3 reads CSASGVPNTDTQYF. The CDR3 nucleotides read TGCAGTGCTTCAGGGGTCCCCAACACAGATACGCAGTATTTT.

This clonotype was detected a few times. This chain links TRBV10-2 with TRBJ2-1, with D possibly being TRBD2 (5 bases). Between the trimmed V and J ends, which lost 2 bases and 4 bases, there was a span of 6 bases. Looked up from germline, CDR1 is WSHSY and CDR2 is SAAADI. This CDR3 has 13 amino acids. CDR3 coding DNA: TGCGCCAGCAGTGAGCGAGGGTACAATGAGCAGTTCTTC. Its translation: CASSERGYNEQFF.

The sample holds a few counts of this clonotype. V gene TRBV10-3 combines with J gene TRBJ2-2, with a tentative D call TRBD2 (5 bases). The germline V gene encodes CDR1 ENHRY and CDR2 SYGVKD. V was pared by 0 bases and J by 5 bases, with 16 bases between. The CDR3 extends over 17 amino acids. The CDR3 region is CAISESKVVPGTGELFF. The CDR3 DNA is TGTGCCATCAGTGAGTCGAAGGTAGTCCCGGGAACCGGGGAGCTGTTTTTT.